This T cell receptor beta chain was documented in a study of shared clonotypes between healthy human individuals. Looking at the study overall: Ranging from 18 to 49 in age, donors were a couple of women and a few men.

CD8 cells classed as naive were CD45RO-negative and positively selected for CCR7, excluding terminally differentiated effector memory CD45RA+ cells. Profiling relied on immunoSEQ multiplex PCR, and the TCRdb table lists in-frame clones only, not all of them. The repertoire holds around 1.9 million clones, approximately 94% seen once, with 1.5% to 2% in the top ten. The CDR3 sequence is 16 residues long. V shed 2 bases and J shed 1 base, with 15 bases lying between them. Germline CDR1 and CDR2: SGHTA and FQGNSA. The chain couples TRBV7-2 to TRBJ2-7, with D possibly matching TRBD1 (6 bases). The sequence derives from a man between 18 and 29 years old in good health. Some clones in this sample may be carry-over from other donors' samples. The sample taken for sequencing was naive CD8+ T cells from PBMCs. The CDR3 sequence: CASSLYRDIGSYEQYF. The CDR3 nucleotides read TGTGCCAGCAGCTTATACCGGGACATAGGTTCCTACGAGCAGTACTTC.